This TCR beta chain appears in the sequencing data of a study of T cell clonality in common variable immunodeficiency. This clone has ten or more counts. Antigen unknown. The CDR3 extends 3 residues past the end of the read, so its final part is completed from the germline J gene. Method: immunoSEQ multiplex PCR; TCRdb's copy keeps in-frame clones and lacks some. The specimen has some 52,000 clones, none found just once. Most patients and controls had Caucasian heritage. Whole-study results and caveats: Common variable immunodeficiency TCR beta sequences reportedly had fewer deletions and N-nucleotide insertions. The cause of increased CVID clonality remains unclear without subpopulation sequencing. Compared with controls, CVID subjects had fewer shared TCRbeta clones.

Germline V gives CDR1 KGHSH, CDR2 LQKENI. This CDR3 contains 14 residues. V dropped 4 bases and J dropped 6; count of bases not matched to a gene: 5. The sample comprised peripheral blood mononuclear cells. The chain couples TRBV18 to TRBJ1-2; the match to TRBD1 covers 10 bases. The clonotype was recovered from a person aged 18-70 years in good health. Partial CDR3 DNA: TGTGCCAGCTCACAGACAGGGGGCTGGGATGGC. Amino acid sequence: CASSQTGGWDG. Given in full, the CDR3 is CASSQTGGWDGYTF.